The 5 T cell receptor beta chains below all came from one sample that was sequenced in a study of beta chain features in type 1 diabetes. cDNA synthesis used the whole RNA isolate, giving expressed TCRB sequences. Using immunoSEQ multiplex PCR, the repertoire was profiled, and TCRdb retains in-frame clones only, with some absent. Of fewer than 550,000 clones listed, about 10% are singletons. The sequenced material came from naive CD4+ T cells from blood. These receptors came from a woman aged 18-29 years in good health.

Only a few counts were recorded for this clone. V usage is TRBV7-2 and J usage is TRBJ2-3, with D perhaps TRBD2 (5 bases). V was clipped by 1 base and J by 6 bases, with 11 bases between them. Germline CDR1 and CDR2: SGHTA and FQGNSA. This CDR3 region has 14 residues. The CDR3 DNA follows: TGTGCCAGCAGCTTAGACGCTAGCCGGGATACGCAGTATTTT. Encoded protein: CASSLDASRDTQYF.

This chain uses TRBV11-3 with TRBJ2-7, with 7 bases that match TRBD1. Losses at the gene ends were 3 bases for V and 2 bases for J; bases not matched to a gene: 4. The CDR3 spans 14 residues. Germline CDR1 reads SGHNT; CDR2 reads YENEEA. The CDR3 DNA reads as TGTGCCAGCAGCTTTGGGACAGTCGCCTACGAGCAGTACTTC. This translates into CASSFGTVAYEQYF.

This clone was detected only a few times. The gene calls are TRBV29-1 and TRBJ1-4; D gene uncertain. Trimming took 8 bases from V and 8 from J, leaving 15 bases between them. In germline, CDR1 is SQVTM, CDR2 ANQGSEA. CDR3 length equals 12 residues. CDR3 nucleotide sequence: TGCAGCATCATGGGCCAGGCGGAAAAACTGTTTTTT. Translated, it gives CSIMGQAEKLFF.

The genes are TRBV6-1 and TRBJ1-2; possible D gene TRBD1, 6 bases. Germline loops: CDR1 MNHNS, CDR2 SASEGT. Trimming took 6 bases from V and 4 from J, leaving 18 bases between them. The CDR3 loop spans 15 amino acids. In DNA form, the CDR3 reads TGTGCCAGCAGCCGCGGCCAGAGGGGGTTCTATGGCTACACCTTC. This encodes CASSRGQRGFYGYTF.

CDR3 sequence (DNA): TGTGCCAGCAGCTTAGCGGGTATCCGAACGGGTGAAGCTTTCTTT. This encodes CASSLAGIRTGEAFF. The chain couples TRBV7-2 to TRBJ1-1; D is unresolved. Germline CDR1 SGHTA, CDR2 FQGNSA. V lost 0 bases and J lost 7, with 15 bases in between. The CDR3 spans 15 residues. Looking up the rest from reference TRBV7-2 and TRBJ1-1 gives the full variable domain: GAGVSQSPSNKVTEKGKDVELRCDPISGHTALYWYRQSLGQGLEFLIYFQGNSAPDKSGLPSDRFSAERTGGSVSTLTIQRTQQEDSAVYLCASSLAGIRTGEAFFGQGTRLTVV.